These 2 T cell receptor beta chains were sequenced from one sample in a study of T cell repertoires in cytomegalovirus infection. TCRdb analysed the reads with MiXCR anew, one entry per CDR3 protein. The sample shows roughly 69,000 distinct CDR3 sequences, around 20% of them seen only once. These TCRs are of unknown antigen specificity. This specimen was CD8+ T cells from cultured PBMCs, taken from culture after CMV antigen stimulation. These receptors all stem from a human donor in good health (CMV status not recorded). Some clones in this sample may be carry-over from other donors' samples.

This clonotype was found a few times. The chain is built from TRBV6-2 or TRBV6-3 and TRBJ1-1; tentative D call: TRBD1 (6 bases). Trimming shortened V by 6 bases and J by 4 bases, and 9 bases separated the two germline ends. The CDR3 is made up of 12 amino acids. Per germline, CDR1 MNHEY and CDR2 SVGEGT. The CDR3 spells CASSTGSTEAFF. The DNA of the CDR3 is TGTGCCAGCAGCACAGGGAGCACTGAAGCTTTCTTT.

The CDR3 protein is CASGRTYTEAFF. CDR3 DNA sequence: TGTGCCAGCGGCCGGACGTACACTGAAGCTTTCTTT. The V call is TRBV14, the J call TRBJ1-1; D ambiguous. V shed 8 bases and J shed 3 bases, with 10 bases lying between them. The CDR3 is 12 residues long. Germline CDR1 reads SGHDN; CDR2 reads FVKESK.